The sequence of this T cell receptor beta chain was determined in a study of control samples from healthy donors and cancer patients. CDR1 is SGHVS and CDR2 is FQNEAQ in the germline V gene. The trim removed 4 bases at V and 5 bases at J, leaving 11 bases unmatched. The CDR3 consists of 16 residues. Data came from immunoSEQ multiplex PCR; TCRdb stores just in-frame clones and leaves some out. The table has more than 95,000 clones, roughly nine tenths seen once. The rearrangement uses TRBV7-8 and TRBJ2-5; 9 positions match TRBD2. This clonotype originated in a woman between 45 and 60 years old with colorectal cancer. Sequenced material: PBMCs. The chain's CDR3 is CASSSRGSGGAETQYF. CDR3 nucleotide sequence: TGTGCCAGCAGCTCCCGGGGTAGCGGGGGTGCGGAGACCCAGTACTTC.